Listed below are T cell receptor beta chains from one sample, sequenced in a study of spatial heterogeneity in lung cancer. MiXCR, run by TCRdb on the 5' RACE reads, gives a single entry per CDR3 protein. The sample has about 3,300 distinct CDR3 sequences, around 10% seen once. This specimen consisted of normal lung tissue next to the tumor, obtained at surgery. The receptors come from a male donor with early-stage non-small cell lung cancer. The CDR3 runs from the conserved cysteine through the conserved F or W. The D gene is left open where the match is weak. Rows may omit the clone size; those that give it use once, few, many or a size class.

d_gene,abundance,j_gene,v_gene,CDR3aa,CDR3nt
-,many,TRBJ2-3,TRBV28,CASSPPTGLTDTQYF,TGTGCCAGCAGTCCCCCGACAGGTCTCACAGATACGCAGTATTTT
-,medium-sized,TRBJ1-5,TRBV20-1,CSANSVRGPQHF,TGCAGTGCTAATAGCGTAAGGGGGCCCCAGCATTTT
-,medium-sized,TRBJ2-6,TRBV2,CASRYSTGANVLTF,TGTGCCAGCAGGTATAGCACTGGGGCCAACGTCCTGACTTTC
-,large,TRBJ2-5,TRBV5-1,CASSFGGQETQYF,TGCGCCAGCAGCTTTGGTGGGCAAGAGACCCAGTACTTC
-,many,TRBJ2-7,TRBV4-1,CASSQDRGQRAPYEQYF,TGCGCCAGCAGCCAAGATCGTGGTCAACGGGCCCCCTACGAGCAGTACTTC
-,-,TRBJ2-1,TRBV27,CASSIIGNEQFF,TGTGCCAGCAGCATAATCGGTAATGAGCAGTTCTTC
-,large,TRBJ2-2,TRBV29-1,CSVEARAGELFF,TGCAGCGTTGAAGCGAGGGCCGGGGAGCTGTTTTTT
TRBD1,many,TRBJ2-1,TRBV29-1,CSVEGFDRVGSYNEQFF,TGCAGCGTTGAAGGCTTCGACAGGGTCGGGTCCTACAATGAGCAGTTCTTC
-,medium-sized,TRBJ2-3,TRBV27,CASSLQPRAEDTQYF,TGTGCCAGCAGTTTACAACCCCGGGCAGAGGATACGCAGTATTTT
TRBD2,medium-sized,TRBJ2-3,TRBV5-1,CASSLSGGADTQYF,TGCGCCAGCAGCTTAAGCGGGGGGGCAGATACGCAGTATTTT
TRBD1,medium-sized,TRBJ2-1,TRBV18,CASSPNFPGQTVIEQFF,TGTGCCAGCTCACCAAACTTTCCGGGACAGACGGTCATTGAGCAGTTCTTC
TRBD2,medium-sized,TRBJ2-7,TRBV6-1,CASTRGGGPYEQYF,TGTGCCAGCACCCGGGGGGGAGGGCCTTACGAGCAGTACTTC
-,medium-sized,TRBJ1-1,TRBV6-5,CASTPPPQAGADTEAFF,TGTGCCAGCACGCCACCTCCCCAGGCAGGGGCAGACACTGAAGCTTTCTTT
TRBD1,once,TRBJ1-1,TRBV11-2,CASSLGTGRAEAFF,TGTGCCAGCAGCTTAGGGACAGGGAGAGCAGAAGCTTTCTTT
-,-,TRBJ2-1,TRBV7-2,CASVIESSYNEQFF,TGTGCCAGCGTCATCGAAAGCTCCTACAATGAGCAGTTCTTC
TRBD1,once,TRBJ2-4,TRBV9,CASSVDQGAWNIQSF,TGTGCCAGCAGCGTAGACCAGGGGGCTTGGAACATTCAGTCCTTC
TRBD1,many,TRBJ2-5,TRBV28,CASRQGAGTQYF,TGTGCCAGCAGACAGGGGGCCGGGACCCAGTACTTC
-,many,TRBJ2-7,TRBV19,CASSFPGAPYEQYF,TGTGCCAGTAGTTTCCCAGGGGCTCCCTACGAGCAGTACTTC
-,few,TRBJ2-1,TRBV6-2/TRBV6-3,CASSYYSSGNEQFF,TGTGCCAGCAGTTACTACTCCTCGGGCAATGAGCAGTTCTTC
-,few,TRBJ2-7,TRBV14,CASSQDNRYEQYF,TGTGCCAGCAGCCAAGATAACCGCTACGAGCAGTACTTC
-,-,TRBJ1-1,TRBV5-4,CASSLPGMNTEAFF,TGTGCCAGCAGCTTGCCGGGCATGAACACTGAAGCTTTCTTT
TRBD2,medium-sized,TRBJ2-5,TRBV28,CASTELGTSGRARAQYF,TGTGCCAGCACCGAGTTGGGAACTAGCGGGAGGGCCAGGGCCCAGTACTTC
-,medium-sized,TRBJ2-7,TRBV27,CASSRGYEQYF,TGTGCCAGCAGTCGCGGCTACGAGCAGTACTTC
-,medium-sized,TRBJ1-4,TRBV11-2,CASSMNEKLFF,TGTGCCAGCAGCATGAATGAAAAACTGTTTTTT
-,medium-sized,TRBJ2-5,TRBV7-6,CASSGLETQYF,TGTGCCAGCAGCGGATTAGAGACCCAGTACTTC
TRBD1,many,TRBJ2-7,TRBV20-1,CSAFPGTGHEQYF,TGCAGTGCGTTCCCCGGGACAGGGCACGAGCAGTACTTC
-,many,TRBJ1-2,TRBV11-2,CASTLDRGLYTF,TGTGCCAGCACCTTAGATAGGGGCCTCTACACCTTC
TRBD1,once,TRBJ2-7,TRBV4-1,CASSSWTGEGKEQYF,TGCGCCAGCAGCTCGTGGACAGGGGAAGGAAAAGAGCAGTACTTC
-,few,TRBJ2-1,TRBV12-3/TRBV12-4,CASSSPGGKQFF,TGTGCCAGCAGTTCCCCAGGGGGGAAGCAGTTCTTC
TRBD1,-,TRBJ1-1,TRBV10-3,CAISRDRGLDATEAFF,TGTGCCATCAGCCGGGACAGGGGACTAGATGCCACTGAAGCTTTCTTT
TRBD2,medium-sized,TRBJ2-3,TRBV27,CASSLEGGPWDTQYF,TGTGCCAGCAGTTTAGAGGGAGGGCCATGGGATACGCAGTATTTT
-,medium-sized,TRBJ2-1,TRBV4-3,CASSPTWRESEQFF,TGCGCCAGCAGCCCCACTTGGCGGGAAAGTGAGCAGTTCTTC
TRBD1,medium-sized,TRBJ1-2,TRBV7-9,CASSIGTGLYGYTF,TGTGCCAGCAGCATCGGGACAGGGCTTTATGGCTACACCTTC
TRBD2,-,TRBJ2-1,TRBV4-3,CASSQDFGGRPSYNEQFF,TGCGCCAGCAGCCAAGATTTCGGCGGGAGGCCGTCCTACAATGAGCAGTTCTTC
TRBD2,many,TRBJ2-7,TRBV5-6,CASSLAGTSDYEQYF,TGTGCCAGCAGCTTGGCCGGGACTAGCGATTACGAGCAGTACTTC
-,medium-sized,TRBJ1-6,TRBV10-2,CASMEGRYNSPLHF,TGCGCCAGCATGGAGGGACGGTATAATTCACCCCTCCACTTT
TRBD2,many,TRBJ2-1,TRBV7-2,CASSLTPGLAGGDNEQFF,TGTGCCAGCAGCCTCACGCCGGGGCTAGCGGGAGGTGATAATGAGCAGTTCTTC
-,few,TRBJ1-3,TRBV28,CASSLRQGRTGNTIYF,TGTGCCAGCAGTTTAAGGCAGGGCCGGACTGGAAACACCATATATTTT
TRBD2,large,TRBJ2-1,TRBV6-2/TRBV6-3,CASLAGSIINEQFF,TGTGCCAGTTTAGCGGGAAGTATTATTAATGAGCAGTTCTTC
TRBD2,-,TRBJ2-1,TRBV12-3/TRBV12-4,CASTDELTSGGAYEQFF,TGTGCCAGCACCGACGAACTTACTAGCGGGGGGGCCTATGAGCAGTTCTTC
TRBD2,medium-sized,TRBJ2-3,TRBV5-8,CASRAVAGTQYF,TGTGCCAGCAGAGCCGTAGCGGGTACGCAGTATTTT
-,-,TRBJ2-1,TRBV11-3,CASSLGGYNEQFF,TGTGCCAGCAGCTTGGGCGGATACAATGAGCAGTTCTTC